This T cell receptor (beta chain) is from a study of PD-1 blockade in classical Hodgkin lymphoma (dated by TCRdb to about 2020). Study-wide context: Nivolumab dosing was 3 mg/kg intravenously every 2 weeks, continuing until either disease progression or unacceptable toxicity. To define a peripheral blood immune signature of response to PD-1 blockade in classical Hodgkin lymphoma, the study combined TCR beta sequencing with CyTOF. What the work shows at the level of the full study, not this receptor alone: The study was limited to a single clinical trial cohort, and causes of repertoire differences, possibly disease activity or prior therapy, remained undefined. Baseline TCR diversity was reported to be lower in newly diagnosed patients than in healthy donors and to be lower still in relapsed/refractory patients. Lower diversity was seen in patients whose nivolumab began less than 1 year after ASCT, and these patients were left out of later analyses so that immune reconstitution would not confound the results. A significant rise by C4D1 was seen in CD4+ but not CD8+ TCR diversity (p=0.0027 vs p=0.16), with the rise being most apparent in complete responders (p=0.02). Trial patients achieving complete response had baseline diversity similar to newly diagnosed patients, whereas partial responders and progressors had significantly lower diversity.

This specimen's time point label, interpreted: cycle 4 day 1 (C4D1), after less than 7 weeks of nivolumab. All trial patients had relapsed after autologous stem cell transplantation, with cohorts A, B and C differing in prior brentuximab vedotin exposure. The trial cohort comprised about 60 patients with relapsed/refractory classical Hodgkin lymphoma whose best overall responses were complete response, partial response or progressive disease. Trial patients were treated with single-agent nivolumab in the multi-cohort phase II CheckMate 205 trial. An independent review committee assessed best overall response by applying the 2007 International Working Group response criteria. PBMCs from the trial were collected at three points: immediately before nivolumab initiation (C1D1), and during therapy at cycle 2 day 1 and cycle 4 day 1. Peripheral blood was collected in 8 mL Vacutainer Cell Preparation Tubes, from which PBMCs were isolated by centrifugation and then cryopreserved.

Looking up the germline V gene (reference sequence) yields CDR1 SGHAT and CDR2 FQDESV. V was cut back by 1 base and J by 4 bases, leaving a gap of 16 bases between them. Counted from cysteine to phenylalanine, this CDR3 has 16 amino acids. Only CDR3 DNA remains: 48 bases, in frame from the first base. This clone was found a few times. Its antigen has not been determined. Per-base qualities were not stored, and no clone one base away is much larger. The Qiagen DNeasy kit was used to extract genomic DNA from unsorted PBMCs and from the negatively selected CD4+ and CD8+ fractions. Using primers that anneal to V and J segments, immunoSEQ multiplex PCR amplified the TCR beta CDR3 regions. A synthetic immune receptor repertoire was used to minimize amplification bias, and any residual bias was removed computationally once sequencing was done. In the original analysis: Custom Python scripts were used to quantify repertoire diversity as the Shannon entropy index. The unsorted, CD4+ and CD8+ repertoires were each analyzed separately, with the exception of combined analyses, where CD4+ and CD8+ sequences were merged in silico. A clone counted as expanded when the clone's frequency after treatment rose at least 2-fold relative to C1D1, and clones undetected at baseline were given a pseudocount of 0.5. Singleton clones were defined as clones with 0 or 1 copy at C1D1, and non-singleton clones were defined as clones with 2 or more copies. By matching protein sequences in sorted samples from the same patient, clones expanded in unsorted samples were annotated as CD4+, CD8+ or unknown. Diversity changes from C1D1 to C4D1 were tested in paired samples using Wilcoxon tests. The clones in this table, taken by TCRdb from immuneACCESS, are in-frame only. Not every clone is retained; where verified, under half of the shortfall comes from an unresolved V gene, and the cause of the rest is unknown. The D gene and trimming were derived from the DNA, and the V and J assignments and clone size from that table. Here the sample has 50,000 or so clones; around nine tenths occur a single time. Jointly, the top ten make up around 6.5% of the sample.

The chain joins TRBV11-1 to TRBJ1-1; 5 matching bases give a weak D call of TRBD1. The receptor comes from a human donor with classical Hodgkin lymphoma. Sequenced material: peripheral blood mononuclear cells (PBMCs), taken before the fourth cycle of nivolumab. In nucleotides, the sequence is TGTGCCAGCAGCTTAGAAGGTAGTATGGGGGGCACTGAAGCTTTCTTT. It encodes CASSLEGSMGGTEAFF.